The sequence of this T cell receptor beta chain was determined in a study of shared clonotypes between healthy human individuals (dated by TCRdb to between 2020 and 2021). About the investigation overall: Two women and a few men aged 18 to 49 years were included in the cohort. To increase sequencing depth and limit assay-specific biases, TCR repertoire library preparation and sequencing were carried out by different laboratories using diverse techniques. Per donor, three plates each were used for CD4 naive and CD4 memory, two for CD8 naive, and one for CD8 memory. To estimate repertoire size and how much clonotypes are shared between individuals, the study performed deep sequencing of blood TCR repertoires from a few healthy adults. Leukapheresis yielded between about 0.8 and 9.5 billion PBMCs per donor.

Findings and caveats that apply to the study as a whole: Across a few donors, approximately 5% of naive CD4, roughly 3.4% of naive CD8, under 2.5% of memory CD4, and approximately 0.4% of memory CD8 clonotypes were shared. Naive subsets generally had larger estimated clonotype richness than memory subsets did. Sampling was restricted to blood, and TCR repertoires in tissue are likely to differ from TCR repertoires in blood. Rarefaction of sorted-subset datasets indicated incomplete sequencing despite the large sequencing depth. Pairwise subsampling indicated that sequencing depth was expected to affect the degree of clonotype sharing among donors. Higher generation probabilities were observed for clonotypes shared by all four sorted-subset donors than for non-shared clonotypes. Because the study included a small number of donors, the genetic and exposure-history diversity represented was limited.

Using the deep immunoSEQ assay, TCR CDR3 regions were amplified from genomic DNA by multiplex PCR. Genomic DNA extracted from each cell subset was distributed evenly over all wells of several immunoSEQ 96-well plates, and each plate served as one replicate. Each replicate PCR for sorted subsets received roughly 200 ng genomic DNA, equal to roughly 33,000 T cell genomes. Purified libraries were measured with a Qubit 3.0 fluorometer, size-checked on a Bioanalyzer 2100, and measured again with the KAPA Library Quantification kit. Every immunoSEQ 96-well plate was sequenced on a dedicated single-read 150-cycle Illumina NextSeq 550 flow cell. In the authors' own workflow: Because only junctional sequences without quality scores were contained in the immunoSEQ output, filtering matching that applied to full-length reads could not be performed. Sequences were annotated with PyIR, a Python wrapper for IgBLAST v1.9, and V/J genes and CDR3 were assigned using IMGT germline references. Any read was removed if the V/J assignment was weak (E-value above 1e-6), the CDR3 was missing, or the read contained stop codons, out-of-frame junctions, or ambiguous translated residues. A V3J clonotype was defined by an identical inferred V gene, J gene, and CDR3 amino acid sequence. To compute the percentage overlap between repertoires, the number of shared unique clonotypes was divided by the size of the smaller repertoire. Repertoire richness was assessed with RTK rarefaction, the Chao1 estimator, and Recon v2.1 estimates of unobserved clonotypes. OLGA was used to compute generation probabilities for all TCRbeta clonotypes that the gDNA method yielded from a few donors. TCRdb's version of the immuneACCESS table is confined to in-frame rearrangements and falls short of the full clone set. An unresolved V gene accounts for under half of the shortfall where checked; the remainder is of unknown origin. V and J calls and clone size are as listed in that table; D and trimming were resolved from the DNA. This sample gives 1.5 million to 2.5 million clones in total; about 95% of them show up just once. The biggest ten clones account for more than 0.9% of the sample.

In regard to this clone: Which antigen it targets is not known. Qualities for individual bases were not recorded, and no much larger clone is one base off.

CD8 naive samples consisted of CD45RO-negative cells that were positively selected for CCR7, yielding a CD45RA+CCR7+ population without TemRA cells. The donors were healthy, HIV-negative adults with no recently reported acute infections or vaccinations. Every donor was a Caucasian adult living in Nashville, Tennessee, USA. Blood was collected by leukapheresis, and PBMCs were isolated by Ficoll-Histopaque density gradient centrifugation and then cryopreserved in liquid nitrogen vapor phase. Purity and quantity of every magnetically sorted T cell population were checked by analytical flow cytometry. Genomic DNA was isolated from every sorted fraction and measured by UV absorbance on a Nanodrop 2000c. Sequencing used naive CD8+ T cells sorted from blood. The cell subset or site label for this specimen denotes: CD45RA+CCR7+. This sequence was found in a man younger than 30 in good health.

The sequence in DNA is TGTGCCAGCAGTGCCCGGGACGAGGCCTACGAGCAGTACTTC. Protein translation: CASSARDEAYEQYF. The V and J genes are TRBV6-1 and TRBJ2-7; the D gene assignment is perhaps TRBD1 or TRBD2, with each matching 5 bases. Trimming takes 4 bases from V and 2 bases from J, and the germline ends sit 12 bases apart. Measured from the cysteine to the phenylalanine, the CDR3 is 14 residues long. Here the CDR3 DNA is all that survives: 42 bases in frame from base 1. From the germline V gene, CDR1 is MNHNS and CDR2 is SASEGT.